Listed here are 4 T cell receptor beta chains from one sample, sequenced in a study of T-cell reconstitution after alpha-beta-depleted transplantation in children. Unique molecular identifiers featured in how the TCRbeta library was prepared. TCRdb re-derived calls from the PCR reads in MiXCR, one entry per CDR3 protein. Counted here are some 600,000 distinct CDR3 sequences, approximately 15% occurring once; the ten biggest clones make up around 0.96%. The sequences come from PBMCs from the stem cell graft donor, collected from the stem cell graft. These receptors were taken from a human donor who donated a stem cell graft to a child with acute myeloid leukemia.

This clonotype was seen many times. The chain links TRBV24-1 to TRBJ2-3; either TRBD1 or TRBD2 may supply D (5 bases each). The CDR3 contains 16 residues. Germline V gene lookup returns CDR1 KGHDR and CDR2 SFDVKD. The V end was cut by 3 bases, the J end by 0 bases, with 12 bases between. Written as DNA, the CDR3 is TGTGCCACCAGTGATCCGGGACGGACGAGCACAGATACGCAGTATTTT. Translated: CATSDPGRTSTDTQYF.

This clonotype was observed a handful of times. The chain is built from TRBV12-3 or TRBV12-4 and TRBJ2-6; the match to TRBD1 covers 9 bases. The CDR3 length is 19 residues. V shed 2 bases and J 0 bases; nucleotides not matched to a gene: 8. The CDR3 coding sequence is TGTGCCAGCAGTTTATACGTTGGGACAGGGAACTCTGGGGCCAACGTCCTGACTTTC. It encodes CASSLYVGTGNSGANVLTF.

This clonotype was counted many times. The chain carries TRBV20-1 and TRBJ2-1; D is ambiguous. Per the germline V gene, CDR1 is DFQATT and CDR2 is SNEGSKA (reference sequence). Trimming pared 0 bases from V and 1 base from J, leaving 10 bases between. There are 15 residues in the CDR3. CDR3 nucleotide sequence: TGCAGTGCTAGAGATATCAGCGCATCCTACAATGAGCAGTTCTTC. Translating gives CSARDISASYNEQFF.

V usage is TRBV20-1 and J usage is TRBJ1-1; D ambiguous. This CDR3 has 13 residues. Germline assignment: CDR1 DFQATT and CDR2 SNEGSKA (reference sequence). The V gene lost 4 bases and the J gene lost 1 base, with 10 bases spanning the gap. This CDR3 reads CSAKNRPNTEAFF. Here the CDR3 DNA reads TGCAGTGCTAAAAACCGACCGAACACTGAAGCTTTCTTT.